This T cell receptor beta chain was documented in a study of blood T cell repertoires in COVID-19. On the study more broadly: Sources were T cells, B-cell-depleted T cells, or PBMCs; the material itself was cDNA or gDNA.

Here immunoSEQ multiplex PCR was the method, and the copy in TCRdb shows in-frame clones only, minus some. The data contain roughly 120,000 clones, around 88% of them singletons. The CDR3 runs to 18 residues. The specimen was peripheral blood. The TCR originated in a woman aged 50 to 65 with active or convalescent COVID-19. The rearrangement joins TRBV7-5 to TRBJ2-1; no check of the table's D call, TRBD2, against the DNA was made. TRBV7-5 is a pseudogene. In DNA, the CDR3 is TGTGCCAGAAGATCCTCGGGGACTAGCGGGAGGCCCTACGGTGAGCAGTTCTTC. Its translation is CARRSSGTSGRPYGEQFF.